The next 6 T cell receptor beta chains were all read from a single sample in a study of CD8 T cell repertoires and HIV-1 epitope variants (TCRdb year 2020). The library was generated by the immunoSEQ multiplex PCR assay. The immuneACCESS repertoire file appears here via TCRdb, limited to in-frame rearrangements. These files lack a portion of the clones; in checked studies, under half of the deficit traces to unresolved V genes, and the cause of the others is not known. Recorded for this sample are about 4,500 clones; 65% to 75% of them occurred a single time. Roughly 40% of the sample is taken by the ten largest. Their antigens remain unidentified. The material sequenced was cultured CD8+ T cells derived from PBMCs. The receptors derive from a male donor with HIV.

The chain links TRBV27 to TRBJ2-1, with 10 bases matching TRBD2. The junction had 4 bases not matched to a gene; V was cut back by 10 bases and J by 4 bases. CDR1 and CDR2 (germline): MNHEY, SMNVEV (reference sequence). The CDR3 has 13 amino acids. DNA for the CDR3: TGTGCCACCAGGACTAGCGGTTACAATGAGCAGTTCTTC. It translates to CATRTSGYNEQFF.

J is TRBJ2-1 and V is TRBV7-2, with 7 bases fitting TRBD2. Germline V gene sequence: CDR1 SGHTA, CDR2 FQGNSA. The CDR3 loop spans 15 amino acids. V lost 7 bases and J lost 8; bases outside the gene matches: 14. CDR3 protein: CASTLNLAVVDEQFF. The CDR3 coding sequence is TGTGCCAGCACCCTCAATCTAGCGGTTGTAGATGAGCAGTTCTTC.

This clone is classed as hyperexpanded. The chain carries TRBV28 and TRBJ1-1; 10 positions agree with TRBD1. Losses at the gene ends were 4 bases for V and 4 bases for J; bases not matched to a gene: 12. The CDR3 has 17 residues. Germline CDR1 reads MDHEN; CDR2 reads SYDVKM. This chain's CDR3 is CASSSPGTGVISTEAFF. The CDR3 region has the DNA TGTGCCAGCAGTTCCCCCGGGACAGGGGTGATTTCCACTGAAGCTTTCTTT. Full variable domain (rest looked up from reference TRBV28 and TRBJ1-1): DVKVTQSSRYLVKRTGEKVFLECVQDMDHENMFWYRQDPGLGLRLIYFSYDVKMKEKGDIPEGYSVSREKKERFSLILESASTNQTSMYLCASSSPGTGVISTEAFFGQGTRLTVV.

This clone was seen a handful of times. The chain links TRBV7-9 to TRBJ2-7; D not certain. The V end lost 8 bases, the J end lost 0 bases, and 8 bases lay between the germline ends. This CDR3 is built from 12 residues. Germline V gene sequence: CDR1 SEHNR, CDR2 FQNEAQ (reference sequence). Here the CDR3 DNA reads TGTGCCAGCGCGACCCGCTCCTACGAGCAGTACTTC. Translating gives CASATRSYEQYF.

In this sample, this clone turned up a few times. The chain combines TRBV5-5 with TRBJ1-1; D gene unclear. CDR1 and CDR2 (germline): SGHKS, YYEKEE (reference sequence). Trimming left V 5 bases short and J 0 bases short, with 8 bases between. The length of the CDR3 is 13 residues. The CDR3 DNA reads as TGTGCCAGCAGAGAAGACTTGAACACTGAAGCTTTCTTT. This translates into CASREDLNTEAFF.

In this sample, this clone turned up once. The CDR3 sequence: CATEGDSSYEQYF. The CDR3 DNA follows: TGTGCCACGGAAGGAGACAGCTCCTACGAGCAGTACTTC. The genes are TRBV6-6 and TRBJ2-7; possible D gene TRBD1, 5 bases. Trimming removed 10 bases from V and 0 bases from J, with 13 bases in between. In germline, CDR1 is MNHNY, CDR2 SVGAGI (reference sequence). The CDR3 is 13 amino acids.